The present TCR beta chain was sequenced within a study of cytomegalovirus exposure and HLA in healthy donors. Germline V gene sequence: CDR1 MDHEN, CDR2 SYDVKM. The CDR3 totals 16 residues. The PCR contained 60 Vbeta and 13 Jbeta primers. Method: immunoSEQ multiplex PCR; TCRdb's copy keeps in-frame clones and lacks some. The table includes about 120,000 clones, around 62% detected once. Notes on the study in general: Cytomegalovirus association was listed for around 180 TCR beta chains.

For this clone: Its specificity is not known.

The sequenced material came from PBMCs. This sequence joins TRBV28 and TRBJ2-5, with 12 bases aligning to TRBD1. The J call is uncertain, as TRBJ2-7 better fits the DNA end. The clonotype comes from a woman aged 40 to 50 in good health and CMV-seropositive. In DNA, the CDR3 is TGTGCCAGCAGTTCCCACCGGGACAGGGGGCCCAACGAGCAGTACTTC. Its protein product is CASSSHRDRGPNEQYF.